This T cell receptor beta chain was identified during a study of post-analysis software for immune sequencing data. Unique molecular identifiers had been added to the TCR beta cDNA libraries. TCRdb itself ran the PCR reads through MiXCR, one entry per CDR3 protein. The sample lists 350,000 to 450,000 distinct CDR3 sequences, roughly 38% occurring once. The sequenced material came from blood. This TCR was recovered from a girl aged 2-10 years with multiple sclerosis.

DNA of the CDR3: TGTGCCAGCAGTGAACAGGGCATGACGAACACTGAAGCTTTCTTT. Its protein product is CASSEQGMTNTEAFF. The rearrangement links TRBV7-9 to TRBJ1-1; maybe TRBD1 (6 bases). The CDR3 length is 15 residues. CDR1 and CDR2 from the germline V gene are SEHNR and FQNEAQ (reference sequence). Trimming took 6 bases from V and 1 from J, leaving 15 bases between them.